This is a list of T cell receptor beta chains from one sample in a study of shared clonotypes between healthy human individuals. Sequenced by immunoSEQ multiplex PCR; TCRdb stores in-frame clones only, minus some. The repertoire has 950,000 to 1,100,000 clones, approximately 80% of them found once; the top ten carry under 0.8%. Sample: memory CD4+ T cells from PBMCs. These receptors all come from a man between 18 and 29 years old in good health. Some clones in this sample may be carry-over from other donors' samples. The CDR3 runs from the conserved cysteine through the conserved F or W. Fields, in order: J gene, clone size, D gene, V gene, CDR3 protein, CDR3 DNA. A D gene is named only where the DNA matches it firmly. Clone sizes are given selectively: once, few, many, or a class where the clone is expanded.

TRBJ2-2 | - | TRBD1 | TRBV25-1 | CASSPHGQGMAGELFF | TGTGCCAGCAGTCCCCACGGACAGGGGATGGCCGGGGAGCTGTTTTTT
TRBJ1-2 | - | - | TRBV23-1 | CASSPERRGLNYGYTF | TGCGCCAGCAGCCCCGAGCGGCGGGGCCTTAACTATGGCTACACCTTC
TRBJ2-7 | - | - | TRBV7-9 | CASSLGPENEQYF | TGTGCCAGCAGCTTAGGGCCTGAGAACGAGCAGTACTTC
TRBJ2-3 | once | - | TRBV18 | CASSEGGGPGDTQYF | TGTGCCAGCTCAGAAGGGGGAGGGCCAGGAGATACGCAGTATTTT
TRBJ1-2 | once | TRBD1 | TRBV7-6 | CASSLQGTGNYGYTF | TGTGCCAGCAGCTTACAAGGGACAGGGAACTATGGCTACACCTTC
TRBJ2-7 | - | TRBD1 | TRBV9 | CASSVEQGWYEQYF | TGTGCCAGCAGCGTAGAACAGGGGTGGTACGAGCAGTACTTC
TRBJ2-7 | once | - | TRBV2 | CASSEYRAEQYF | TGTGCCAGCAGTGAGTACAGGGCCGAGCAGTACTTC
TRBJ2-3 | - | - | TRBV28 | CASSLRQGGDTQYF | TGTGCCAGCAGTTTACGGCAGGGTGGAGATACGCAGTATTTT
TRBJ2-1 | once | TRBD2 | TRBV6-1 | CASRQFKGREFF | TGTGCCAGCAGACAGTTTAAGGGGAGGGAGTTCTTC
TRBJ1-4 | few | - | TRBV19 | CASSIQGRNEKLFF | TGTGCCAGTAGTATACAGGGCCGGAATGAAAAACTGTTTTTT
TRBJ2-7 | many | TRBD2 | TRBV5-4 | CASSLLSSGTYEQYF | TGTGCCAGCAGCTTGTTGTCTAGCGGGACCTACGAGCAGTACTTC
TRBJ1-2 | - | - | TRBV19 | CASSPRLVEIPFYGYTF | TGTGCCAGTAGTCCCCGGTTGGTAGAGATCCCCTTTTATGGCTACACCTTC
TRBJ2-1 | - | TRBD2 | TRBV10-3 | CAISDRASGSSYNEQFF | TGTGCCATCAGTGATCGAGCTAGCGGGAGCTCCTACAATGAGCAGTTCTTC
TRBJ2-7 | few | - | TRBV14 | CASHRAVSRSSYEQYF | TGTGCCAGCCACCGGGCAGTCTCCAGAAGTTCCTACGAGCAGTACTTC
TRBJ2-4 | - | TRBD1 | TRBV6-1 | CASRGQVLAKNIQYF | TGTGCCAGCAGGGGACAGGTCCTAGCCAAAAACATTCAGTACTTC
TRBJ2-7 | - | - | TRBV20-1 | CSARFYEQYF | TGCAGTGCTAGGTTCTACGAGCAGTACTTC
TRBJ2-2 | - | - | TRBV18 | CASSPERNTGELFF | TGTGCCAGCTCACCTGAGAGGAACACCGGGGAGCTGTTTTTT
TRBJ2-1 | - | TRBD2 | TRBV7-2 | CASSARTSTHNEQFF | TGTGCCAGCAGCGCCCGGACTAGTACCCACAATGAGCAGTTCTTC
TRBJ2-1 | - | - | TRBV7-3 | CASREGSYNEQFF | TGTGCCAGCAGGGAGGGGTCCTACAATGAGCAGTTCTTC
TRBJ2-5 | - | - | TRBV11-2 | CASSPGHIQETQYF | TGTGCCAGCAGCCCGGGACACATCCAAGAGACCCAGTACTTC
TRBJ1-1 | - | TRBD1 | TRBV5-4 | CASSAGQGVHTEAFF | TGTGCCAGCAGCGCGGGACAGGGGGTTCACACTGAAGCTTTCTTT
TRBJ2-7 | - | TRBD2 | TRBV7-2 | CASSLSSGGSYEQYF | TGTGCCAGCAGCTTATCTAGCGGAGGCTCCTACGAGCAGTACTTC
TRBJ1-4 | - | TRBD1 | TRBV7-6 | CASSLGTGRPNEKLFF | TGTGCCAGCAGCTTAGGGACAGGGAGGCCTAATGAAAAACTGTTTTTT
TRBJ1-2 | - | TRBD1 | TRBV9 | CASSVEGQGWGYTF | TGTGCCAGCAGCGTAGAAGGACAGGGGTGGGGCTACACCTTC
TRBJ2-4 | few | - | TRBV5-1 | CASSLQALGIQYF | TGCGCCAGCAGCTTGCAAGCCCTGGGCATTCAGTACTTC
TRBJ2-7 | - | - | TRBV27 | CASRTSGTPSREQYF | TGTGCCAGCAGGACATCCGGGACTCCTAGCCGGGAGCAGTACTTC
TRBJ2-3 | - | - | TRBV7-2 | CASSFRLDTQYF | TGTGCCAGCAGCTTCCGGCTTGATACGCAGTATTTT
TRBJ2-5 | - | TRBD1 | TRBV28 | CASSSTGGAETQYF | TGTGCCAGCAGTTCGACAGGGGGCGCAGAGACCCAGTACTTC
TRBJ2-3 | - | TRBD2 | TRBV7-9 | CASRGTRRGDTQYF | TGTGCCAGCAGAGGGACTAGGAGGGGGGATACGCAGTATTTT
TRBJ1-1 | - | - | TRBV11-2 | CASSLVGLYTEAFF | TGTGCCAGCAGCTTAGTTGGCCTGTACACTGAAGCTTTCTTT
TRBJ1-1 | - | - | TRBV2 | CASSAVRLDRGNTEAFF | TGTGCCAGCAGTGCCGTTCGGTTGGACAGAGGAAACACTGAAGCTTTCTTT